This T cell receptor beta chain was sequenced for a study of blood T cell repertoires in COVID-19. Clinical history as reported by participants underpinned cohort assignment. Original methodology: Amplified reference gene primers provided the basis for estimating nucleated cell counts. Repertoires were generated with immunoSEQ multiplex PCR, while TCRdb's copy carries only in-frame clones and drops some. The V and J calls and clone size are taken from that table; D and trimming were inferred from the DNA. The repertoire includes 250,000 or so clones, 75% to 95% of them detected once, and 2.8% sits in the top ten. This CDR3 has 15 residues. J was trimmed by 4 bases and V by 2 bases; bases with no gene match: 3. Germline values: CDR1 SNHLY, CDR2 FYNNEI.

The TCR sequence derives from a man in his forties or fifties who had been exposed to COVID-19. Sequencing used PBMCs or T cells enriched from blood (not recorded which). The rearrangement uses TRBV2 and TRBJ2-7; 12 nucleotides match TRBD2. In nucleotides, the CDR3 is TGTGCCAGCAGTGAACGGACTAGCGGGGTATACGAGCAGTACTTC. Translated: CASSERTSGVYEQYF.